This T cell receptor beta chain comes out of a study of metastatic and nonmetastatic thyroid tumors. Overall study context: Samples came from malignant and benign thyroid patients, and repertoires were compared across blood and tumor or nodule tissue. General study results and limits: Patients with malignant thyroid tumors reportedly had significantly higher TCR beta diversity than those with benign nodules, in blood and tumor.

Thyroid surgery was preceded by no treatment in any patient. Germline loops: CDR1 MNHNS, CDR2 SASEGT. J was trimmed by 5 bases and V by 3 bases; bases with no gene match: 5. This CDR3 contains 15 residues. Study processing details: Clinicopathological groups differed in CDR3, with these differences serving to build a distant-metastasis classifier for papillary thyroid cancer. TCRdb reanalyzed the PCR reads via MiXCR. These V and J calls derive from TCRdb rather than the authors' analysis. The sample lists around 40,000 clones; roughly 13% were seen once. This clone was seen ten or more times. Its antigen remains unidentified.

The sequenced material came from blood. The chain carries TRBV6-1 and TRBJ2-5, with TRBD2 matching 11 bases. The receptor comes from a female donor with papillary thyroid cancer or a benign thyroid nodule (not recorded which). Some clones in this sample may be carry-over from other donors' samples. CDR3: CASSDSGRVWETQYF. For the CDR3, the DNA is TGTGCCAGCAGTGATAGCGGGAGGGTTTGGGAGACCCAGTACTTC.